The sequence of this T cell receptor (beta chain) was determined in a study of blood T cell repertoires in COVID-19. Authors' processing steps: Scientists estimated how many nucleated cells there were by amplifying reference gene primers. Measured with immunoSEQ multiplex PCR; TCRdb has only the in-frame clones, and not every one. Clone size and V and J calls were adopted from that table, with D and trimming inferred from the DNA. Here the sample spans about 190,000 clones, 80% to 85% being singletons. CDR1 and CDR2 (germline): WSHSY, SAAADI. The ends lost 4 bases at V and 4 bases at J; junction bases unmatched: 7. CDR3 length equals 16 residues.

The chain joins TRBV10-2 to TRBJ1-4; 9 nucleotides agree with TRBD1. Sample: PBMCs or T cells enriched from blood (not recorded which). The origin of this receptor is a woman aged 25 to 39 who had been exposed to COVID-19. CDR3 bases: TGCGCCAGCAGTGGGGGACAGGGAAGAATTAATGAAAAACTGTTTTTT. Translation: CASSGGQGRINEKLFF.